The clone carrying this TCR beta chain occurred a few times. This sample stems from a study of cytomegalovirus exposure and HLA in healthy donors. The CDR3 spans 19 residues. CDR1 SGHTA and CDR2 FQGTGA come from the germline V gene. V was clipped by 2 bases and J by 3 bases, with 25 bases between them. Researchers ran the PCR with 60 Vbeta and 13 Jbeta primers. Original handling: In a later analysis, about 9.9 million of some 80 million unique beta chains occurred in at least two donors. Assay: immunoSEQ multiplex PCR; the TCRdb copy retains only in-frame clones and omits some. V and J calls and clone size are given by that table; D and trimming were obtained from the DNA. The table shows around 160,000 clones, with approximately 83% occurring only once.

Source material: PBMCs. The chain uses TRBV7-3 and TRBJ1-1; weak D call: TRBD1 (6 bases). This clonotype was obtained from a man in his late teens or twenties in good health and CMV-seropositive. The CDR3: CASSLEQGLKSRPYTEAFF. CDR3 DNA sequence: TGTGCCAGCAGCTTAGAACAGGGTCTCAAATCGAGGCCATACACTGAAGCTTTCTTT.